The clone carrying this T cell receptor (beta chain) appeared a few times. The V end was cut by 5 bases, the J end by 6 bases, with 14 bases between. CDR3 length: 14 amino acids. Germline CDR1 reads SGHTA; CDR2 reads FQGNSA. Each CDR3 protein is one row after TCRdb ran MiXCR on the 5' RACE reads. The table has tens of thousands of distinct CDR3 sequences, more than 5.5% seen once; the top ten hold around 32%. These data belong to a study of T cells after yellow fever vaccination. Looking at the study overall: Each low-cell-number fraction was prepared by means of SMART-Seq v4 Ultra Low Input.

The receptor comes from a man younger than 35 who received the YFV17D yellow fever vaccine. Sequences were derived from CD8+ T cells sorted from PBMCs, sampled 4 to 5 days after the first yellow fever vaccination. The rearrangement links TRBV7-2 to TRBJ2-1; TRBD2 might be the D (5 bases). CDR3 loop: CASSVGRTLNEQFF. The CDR3 nucleotides read TGTGCCAGCAGCGTTGGACGGACTCTCAATGAGCAGTTCTTC.